These T cell receptor beta chains were read from a single sample in a study of cytomegalovirus exposure and HLA in healthy donors. Clones were sequenced by immunoSEQ multiplex PCR, and TCRdb holds only the in-frame ones, with some missing. The data contain 180,000 or so clones, about three quarters of them singletons. Input material: PBMCs. The receptors were sampled from a female donor in good health and CMV-seronegative. Both conserved end residues are part of each CDR3. A D gene is named only where the DNA matches it firmly. Clone size appears in some rows only: once, few, many, or a class for an expanded clone.

few,-,TRBJ1-6,TRBV12-5,CASGLVLGSGRNSPLHF,TGTGCTAGTGGTTTGGTACTCGGTTCCGGGAGAAATTCACCCCTCCACTTT
-,-,TRBJ2-7,TRBV6-1,CASSEAFRAWDEQYF,TGTGCCAGCAGTGAAGCTTTCAGGGCCTGGGACGAGCAGTACTTC
-,-,TRBJ2-7,TRBV28,CASSLDSREQYF,TGTGCCAGCAGTTTAGACAGCCGAGAGCAGTACTTC
-,TRBD2,TRBJ2-7,TRBV7-2,CASRLYSGGLYEQYF,TGTGCCAGCAGACTTTACTCGGGGGGGCTATACGAGCAGTACTTC
once,TRBD2,TRBJ2-2,TRBV19,CASSQRGGAGELFF,TGTGCCAGTAGTCAGCGGGGGGGGGCCGGGGAGCTGTTTTTT
-,TRBD1,TRBJ2-1,TRBV11-1,CASSSGTAIYNEQFF,TGTGCCAGCAGCTCCGGGACAGCTATATACAATGAGCAGTTCTTC
-,TRBD1,TRBJ1-1,TRBV7-9,CASSWPGQGLSEAFF,TGTGCCAGCAGCTGGCCGGGACAGGGGCTCTCTGAAGCTTTCTTT
-,TRBD2,TRBJ2-1,TRBV5-4,CASSPGGHSGPYNEQFF,TGTGCCAGCAGCCCGGGGGGGCATAGCGGCCCCTACAATGAGCAGTTCTTC
-,-,TRBJ2-2,TRBV5-1,CASSLGGSSSWELFF,TGCGCCAGCAGCTTGGGAGGGAGCAGTAGCTGGGAGCTGTTTTTT
-,-,TRBJ1-1,TRBV7-9,CASSLGRPGPNTEAFF,TGTGCCAGCAGCTTAGGCAGGCCCGGCCCGAACACTGAAGCTTTCTTT
-,TRBD2,TRBJ2-2,TRBV4-2,CASSQDPVAGGLGELFF,TGTGCCAGCAGCCAAGATCCAGTGGCGGGAGGACTCGGGGAGCTGTTTTTT
-,-,TRBJ2-7,TRBV6-6,CASSYREGGEQYF,TGTGCCAGCAGTTACAGGGAAGGGGGCGAGCAGTACTTC
-,TRBD1,TRBJ1-2,TRBV7-2,CASSPHRDRRPWNYGYTF,TGTGCCAGCAGCCCACACCGGGACAGGCGACCTTGGAACTATGGCTACACCTTC
-,TRBD2,TRBJ2-7,TRBV9,CASSPSGAGGSYEQYF,TGTGCCAGCAGCCCCTCGGGGGCGGGAGGCTCCTACGAGCAGTACTTC
-,TRBD1,TRBJ2-7,TRBV7-9,CASSLAGQPYEQYF,TGTGCCAGCAGCTTAGCGGGACAGCCATACGAGCAGTACTTC
-,-,TRBJ1-3,TRBV9,CASSVDSPPGNTIYF,TGTGCCAGCAGCGTAGACAGTCCGCCTGGAAACACCATATATTTT
-,-,TRBJ2-7,TRBV7-2,CASNLGGVSEQYF,TGTGCCAGCAACCTGGGCGGGGTGAGCGAGCAGTACTTC
-,TRBD1,TRBJ2-6,TRBV5-1,CASSSGQYLSGANGLTF,TGCGCCAGCAGCTCGGGACAGTACCTCTCTGGGGCCAACGGCCTGACTTTC
-,TRBD1,TRBJ1-1,TRBV28,CASSRTGGSTEAFF,TGTGCCAGCAGCCGAACAGGGGGCTCCACTGAAGCTTTCTTT
once,-,TRBJ1-1,TRBV7-2,CASSFRQDNTEAFF,TGTGCCAGCAGCTTTCGACAGGATAACACTGAAGCTTTCTTT
-,-,TRBJ2-3,TRBV7-3,CASSLQGTGTDTQYF,TGTGCCAGCAGCTTACAGGGCACGGGCACAGATACGCAGTATTTT
once,-,TRBJ2-6,TRBV15,CATSGSGSGANGLTF,TGTGCCACCAGCGGTTCAGGTTCTGGGGCCAACGGCCTGACTTTC
few,-,TRBJ1-5,TRBV28,CASSSYQPQHF,TGTGCCAGCAGTTCTTATCAGCCCCAGCATTTT
-,-,TRBJ1-3,TRBV30,CAWNTGAGNTIYF,TGTGCCTGGAATACGGGGGCTGGAAACACCATATATTTT
few,-,TRBJ1-3,TRBV21-1,CASSKVIRGRWTVSGNTIYF,TGTGCCAGCAGCAAAGTTATCAGGGGGCGGTGGACGGTCTCTGGAAACACCATATATTTT
-,TRBD2,TRBJ2-7,TRBV6-5,CASSSPPSGLYEQYF,TGTGCCAGCAGTTCCCCCCCTAGCGGTCTATACGAGCAGTACTTC
-,-,TRBJ2-7,TRBV2,CASCRWQNYEQYF,TGTGCCAGCTGTCGGTGGCAGAACTACGAGCAGTACTTC
-,TRBD2,TRBJ2-5,TRBV13,CASSLYFGIAGGRETQYF,TGTGCCAGCAGCCTATACTTTGGAATAGCGGGAGGTCGAGAGACCCAGTACTTC
-,-,TRBJ1-1,TRBV19,CASSTRTASMNTEAFF,TGTGCCAGTAGTACGAGGACAGCCTCTATGAACACTGAAGCTTTCTTT
-,TRBD2,TRBJ2-5,TRBV7-6,CASSLGAGTSGTGQETQYF,TGTGCCAGCAGCTTAGGGGCCGGGACTAGCGGGACAGGGCAAGAGACCCAGTACTTC